A selection of T cell receptor beta chains follows, all from one sample in a study of blood T cell repertoires in COVID-19. This table comes from immunoSEQ multiplex PCR, and its TCRdb copy is limited to in-frame clones, with some not included. The sample holds just over 650,000 clones, 75% to 90% seen once. Sequencing was carried out using peripheral blood. The receptors here all came from a woman between 18 and 29 years old with acute or convalescent COVID-19. CDR3s include the opening cysteine and the closing phenylalanine or tryptophan. D genes are given only for firm matches. Not every row has a clone size; where given, it reads once, few, many or a size class.

j_call clone_size d_call v_call cdr3_nt cdr3_aa
TRBJ1-1 NA NA TRBV12-3/TRBV12-4 TGTGCCAGCAGTTTAGTGGGGGGGGCTTTCTTT CASSLVGGAFF
TRBJ1-1 NA TRBD1 TRBV10-3 TGTGCCATCAGTGACACAGGGGTCAGGAACACTGAAGCTTTCTTT CAISDTGVRNTEAFF
TRBJ1-3 once NA TRBV19 TGTGCCAGTAGACTAACCCCTGGAAACACCATATATTTT CASRLTPGNTIYF
TRBJ1-2 NA NA TRBV30 TGTGCCTGGAGCCCAGGACAGAGCGGCTACACCTTC CAWSPGQSGYTF
TRBJ1-3 once TRBD1 TRBV18 TGTGCCAGCTCACCACCGGGACAGGGGGGAAACACCATATATTTT CASSPPGQGGNTIYF
TRBJ1-2 NA NA TRBV19 TGTGCCAGTAGTATCCCTCGTGCTGACAGGCTGTCTTCTGGCTACACCTTC CASSIPRADRLSSGYTF
TRBJ2-2 NA NA TRBV2 TGTGCCAGCAGCCCACGCTTGCGTAACGGGGAGCTGTTTTTT CASSPRLRNGELFF
TRBJ1-2 NA TRBD1 TRBV19 TGTGCCAGTAGTAGGGGACAGGGGGACTACTATGGCTACACCTTC CASSRGQGDYYGYTF
TRBJ1-2 NA NA TRBV19 TGTGCCAGTAGTATTATCAGGGCCCCCCCCTATGGCTACACCTTC CASSIIRAPPYGYTF
TRBJ1-1 NA NA TRBV28 TGTGCCAGCAGTTTCTCCCCAGGGAACACTGAAGCTTTCTTT CASSFSPGNTEAFF
TRBJ1-5 NA TRBD1 TRBV19 TGTGCCAGTAGTAATACAGGGGACGCCTATCAGCCCCAGCATTTT CASSNTGDAYQPQHF
TRBJ1-2 NA TRBD1 TRBV6-5 TGTGCCAGCAGCCTAACAGGGGTTCACTATGGCTACACCTTC CASSLTGVHYGYTF
TRBJ1-2 NA TRBD1 TRBV9 TGTGCCAGCACCCAGGGGACAGACTCTGGCTACACCTTC CASTQGTDSGYTF
TRBJ1-2 few NA TRBV5-1 TGCGCCAGCAGCCTCCTTCAGAACTATGGCTACACCTTC CASSLLQNYGYTF
TRBJ2-3 once TRBD1 TRBV24-1 TGTGCCACCAGTGATCCCGGGACAGGTAGGACAGATACGCAGTATTTT CATSDPGTGRTDTQYF
TRBJ1-2 NA TRBD1 TRBV4-3 TGCGCCAGCAGCCTTGGACAGGGGGACTATGGCTACACCTTC CASSLGQGDYGYTF
TRBJ2-7 NA NA TRBV5-6 TGTGCCAGCAGTTCGACAGGAACCTACGAGCAGTACTTC CASSSTGTYEQYF
TRBJ1-1 NA TRBD1 TRBV7-3 TGTGCCAGCAGCATCAGGACAGGGGGTGAAGCTTTCTTT CASSIRTGGEAFF
TRBJ1-1 NA TRBD1 TRBV3-1/TRBV3-2 TGTGCCAGCAGCCCGCGGGACAGGAACACTGAAGCTTTCTTT CASSPRDRNTEAFF
TRBJ1-1 NA NA TRBV5-5 TGTGCCAGCAGCTTGTCCGGAGACGGAACTGAAGCTTTCTTT CASSLSGDGTEAFF